Listed below are T cell receptor beta chains from one sample, sequenced in a study of blood T cells in healthy people across ages. Via MiXCR, TCRdb re-called the 5' RACE reads, giving one row per CDR3 protein. The table lists roughly 1.5 million distinct CDR3 sequences, roughly 43% of them singletons, with about 4.1% in the top ten. Material for sequencing was blood. These receptors were collected from a young woman in good health. The CDR3 runs from the conserved cysteine through the conserved F or W. D genes are given only for firm matches. For some rows the clone size is stated as once, few or many, or as a class when expanded; others skip it.

>TRBV20-1|TRBJ2-1|TRBD2|few
CSAGTSGRARNEQFF
TGCAGTGCTGGGACTAGCGGGAGGGCCAGAAATGAGCAGTTCTTC
>TRBV6-1|TRBJ2-7|.|.
CASSGGYGGRVEQYF
TGTGCCAGCAGCGGGGGGTATGGGGGGCGAGTCGAGCAGTACTTC
>TRBV20-1|TRBJ1-1|.|.
CSARGVDGAGVNTEAFF
TGCAGTGCTAGAGGGGTGGATGGGGCCGGGGTGAACACTGAAGCTTTCTTT
>TRBV7-6|TRBJ2-2|.|.
CASSLVEANTGELFF
TGTGCCAGCAGCTTAGTAGAAGCGAACACCGGGGAGCTGTTTTTT
>TRBV4-3|TRBJ2-7|TRBD1|few
CASSLQQGFGDEQYF
TGCGCCAGCAGCCTACAACAGGGGTTTGGGGACGAGCAGTACTTC
>TRBV7-9|TRBJ1-2|.|.
CASSLLQGVPYGYTF
TGTGCCAGCAGCTTATTACAAGGGGTCCCCTATGGCTACACCTTC
>TRBV4-1|TRBJ2-7|.|.
CASSQGANRADEQYF
TGCGCCAGCAGCCAAGGCGCGAACAGGGCAGACGAGCAGTACTTC
>TRBV2|TRBJ1-5|.|many
CASSSVGGRQPQHF
TGTGCCAGCAGTTCCGTGGGGGGAAGGCAGCCCCAGCATTTT
>TRBV20-1|TRBJ1-4|TRBD1|.
CSADPWDRGGSTNEKLFF
TGCAGTGCTGATCCTTGGGACAGGGGAGGGTCAACTAATGAAAAACTGTTTTTT
>TRBV7-9|TRBJ1-6|.|few
CAGSRPRVDSPLHF
TGTGCCGGCAGCCGCCCACGGGTGGATTCACCCCTCCACTTT
>TRBV7-2|TRBJ2-3|.|many
CASSPIADTQYF
TGTGCCAGCTCACCCATTGCAGATACGCAGTATTTT
>TRBV4-1|TRBJ2-7|.|few
CASSQHTFEQYF
TGCGCCAGCAGCCAGCACACCTTCGAGCAGTACTTC
>TRBV10-3|TRBJ2-7|.|few
CAISGGPYEQYF
TGTGCCATCAGTGGCGGGCCCTACGAGCAGTACTTC
>TRBV12-3/TRBV12-4|TRBJ1-5|.|.
CASSPVGQPQHF
TGTGCCAGCAGCCCCGTCGGTCAGCCCCAGCATTTT
>TRBV20-1|TRBJ1-2|.|many
CSATGGDIPGYTF
TGCAGTGCTACTGGGGGCGACATTCCCGGCTACACCTTC
>TRBV7-9|TRBJ2-1|.|.
CAGSFEVYNEQFF
TGTGCCGGCAGCTTTGAAGTTTACAATGAGCAGTTCTTC
>TRBV7-9|TRBJ1-4|TRBD1|many
CASSLGDSNEKLFF
TGTGCCAGCAGTTTAGGGGACAGTAATGAAAAACTGTTTTTT
>TRBV7-3|TRBJ2-1|TRBD2|few
CASSASLAGEQFF
TGTGCCAGCAGCGCCTCACTAGCGGGAGAGCAGTTCTTC
>TRBV20-1|TRBJ2-1|.|few
CSASAGPPYNEQFF
TGCAGTGCTAGCGCCGGGCCCCCCTACAATGAGCAGTTCTTC
>TRBV12-3/TRBV12-4|TRBJ1-2|.|.
CASSPTLRGYTF
TGTGCCAGCAGCCCGACCCTGCGAGGCTACACCTTC
>TRBV20-1|TRBJ2-5|TRBD1|few
CSARGPPQGDVETQYF
TGCAGTGCTAGAGGTCCCCCCCAGGGGGATGTTGAGACCCAGTACTTC
>TRBV3-1|TRBJ2-3|TRBD2|.
CASSQVITSGTDTQYF
TGTGCCAGCAGCCAAGTGATTACTAGCGGCACAGATACGCAGTATTTT
>TRBV4-2|TRBJ2-7|.|.
CASSPKVIFGPDFKGEQYF
TGTGCCAGCAGCCCCAAGGTTATATTCGGACCCGATTTTAAGGGCGAGCAGTACTTC
>TRBV7-2|TRBJ1-2|.|.
CASSLLHLGESYGYTF
TGTGCCAGCAGCTTACTCCATCTTGGGGAGAGTTATGGCTACACCTTC
>TRBV7-9|TRBJ2-7|.|few
CASSHTGTSFLGQYF
TGTGCCAGCAGCCATACGGGGACATCGTTTCTAGGGCAGTACTTC
>TRBV11-2|TRBJ1-5|.|.
CASSLVTGENQPQHF
TGTGCCAGCAGCTTAGTTACAGGAGAAAATCAGCCCCAGCATTTT
>TRBV5-1|TRBJ2-3|.|few
CASSPSRDSSTDTQYF
TGCGCCAGCAGCCCCTCCCGGGACTCTAGCACAGATACGCAGTATTTT
>TRBV5-6|TRBJ1-4|TRBD1|.
CASSSPNRGLTNEKLFF
TGTGCCAGCAGCTCCCCGAACAGGGGGCTAACTAATGAAAAACTGTTTTTT
>TRBV2|TRBJ1-2|.|.
CASSEAVGNYGYTF
TGTGCCAGCAGTGAAGCCGTAGGAAACTATGGCTACACCTTC
>TRBV14|TRBJ2-1|.|.
CASSQRRRIQYEQFF
TGTGCCAGCAGCCAACGACGTCGGATTCAGTACGAGCAGTTCTTC
>TRBV9|TRBJ2-5|.|few
CASSVVSGGKETQYF
TGTGCCAGCAGCGTAGTTTCTGGGGGCAAAGAGACCCAGTACTTC
>TRBV29-1|TRBJ2-7|TRBD2|few
CSVTAGVGYEQYF
TGCAGCGTTACAGCGGGAGTTGGGTACGAGCAGTACTTC
>TRBV6-2/TRBV6-3|TRBJ2-2|.|few
CASSYRGHPTGELFF
TGTGCCAGCAGTTACAGGGGACACCCCACCGGGGAGCTGTTTTTT
>TRBV6-6|TRBJ1-1|TRBD1|few
CASSPPDRGRSAEAFF
TGTGCCAGCAGTCCCCCGGACAGGGGGCGCAGTGCTGAAGCTTTCTTT